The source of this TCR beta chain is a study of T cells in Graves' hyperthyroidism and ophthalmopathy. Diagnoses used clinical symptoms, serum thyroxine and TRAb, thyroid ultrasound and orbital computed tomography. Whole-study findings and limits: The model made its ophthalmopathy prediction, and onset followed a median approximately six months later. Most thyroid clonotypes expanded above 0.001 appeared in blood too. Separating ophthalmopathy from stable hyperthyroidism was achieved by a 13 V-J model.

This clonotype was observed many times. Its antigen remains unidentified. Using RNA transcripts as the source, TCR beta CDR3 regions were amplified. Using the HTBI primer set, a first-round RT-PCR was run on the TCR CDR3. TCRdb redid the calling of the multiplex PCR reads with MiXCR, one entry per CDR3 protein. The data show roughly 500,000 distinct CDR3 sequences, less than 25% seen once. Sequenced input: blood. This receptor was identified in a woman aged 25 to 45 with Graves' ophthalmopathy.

The CDR3 loop is CASSEATAYEQYF. The CDR3, as DNA: TGCGCCAGCAGTGAAGCGACAGCCTACGAGCAGTACTTC. This chain joins TRBV10-1 and TRBJ2-7; D is possibly TRBD1 (5 bases). Germline assignment: CDR1 WNHNN and CDR2 SYGVQD (reference sequence). Trimming stripped 3 bases from V and 2 bases from J, with 8 bases between. The CDR3 is 13 residues long.